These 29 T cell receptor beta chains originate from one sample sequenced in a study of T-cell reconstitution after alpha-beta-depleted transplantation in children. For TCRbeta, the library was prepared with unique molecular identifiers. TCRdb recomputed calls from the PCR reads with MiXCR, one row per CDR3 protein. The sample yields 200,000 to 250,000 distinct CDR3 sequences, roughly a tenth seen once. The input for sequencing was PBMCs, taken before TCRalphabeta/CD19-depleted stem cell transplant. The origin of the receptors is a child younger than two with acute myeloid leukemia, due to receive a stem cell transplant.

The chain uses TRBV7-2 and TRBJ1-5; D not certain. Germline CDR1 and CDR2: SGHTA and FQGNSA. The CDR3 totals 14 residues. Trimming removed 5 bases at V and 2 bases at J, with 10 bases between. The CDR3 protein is CASSTEGGNQPQHF. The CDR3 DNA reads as TGTGCCAGCAGCACGGAAGGCGGCAATCAGCCCCAGCATTTT.

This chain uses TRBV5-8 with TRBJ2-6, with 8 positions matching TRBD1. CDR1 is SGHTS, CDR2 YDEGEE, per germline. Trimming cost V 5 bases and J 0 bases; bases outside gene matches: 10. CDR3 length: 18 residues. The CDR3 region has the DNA TGTGCCAGCAGGGGAAGGGACAGGTGGTTCTCTGGGGCCAACGTCCTGACTTTC. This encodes CASRGRDRWFSGANVLTF.

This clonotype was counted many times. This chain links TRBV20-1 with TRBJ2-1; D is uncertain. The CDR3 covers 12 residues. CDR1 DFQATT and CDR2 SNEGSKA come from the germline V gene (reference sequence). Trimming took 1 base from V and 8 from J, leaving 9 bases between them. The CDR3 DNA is TGCAGTGCTAGAGGGACCAGCCATGAGCAGTTCTTC. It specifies CSARGTSHEQFF.

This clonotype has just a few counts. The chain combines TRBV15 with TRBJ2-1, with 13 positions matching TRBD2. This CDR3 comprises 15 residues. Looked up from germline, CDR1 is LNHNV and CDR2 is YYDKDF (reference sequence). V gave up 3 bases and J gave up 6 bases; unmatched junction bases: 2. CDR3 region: CATSSGLAGVNEQFF. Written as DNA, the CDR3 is TGTGCCACCAGCAGCGGACTAGCGGGAGTCAATGAGCAGTTCTTC.

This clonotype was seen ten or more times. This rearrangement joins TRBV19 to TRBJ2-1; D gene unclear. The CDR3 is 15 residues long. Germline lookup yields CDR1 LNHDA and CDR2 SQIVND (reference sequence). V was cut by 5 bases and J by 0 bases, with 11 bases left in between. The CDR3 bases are TGTGCCAGTAGTCCAAGACTCAACTCCTACAATGAGCAGTTCTTC. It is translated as CASSPRLNSYNEQFF.

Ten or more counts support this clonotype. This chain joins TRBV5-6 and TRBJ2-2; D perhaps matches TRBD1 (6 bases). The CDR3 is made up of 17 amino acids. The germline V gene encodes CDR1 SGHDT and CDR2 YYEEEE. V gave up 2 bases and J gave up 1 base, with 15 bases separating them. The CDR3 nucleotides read TGTGCCAGCAGCTTCCCGGGACAATTCGAGAACACCGGGGAGCTGTTTTTT. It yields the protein CASSFPGQFENTGELFF.

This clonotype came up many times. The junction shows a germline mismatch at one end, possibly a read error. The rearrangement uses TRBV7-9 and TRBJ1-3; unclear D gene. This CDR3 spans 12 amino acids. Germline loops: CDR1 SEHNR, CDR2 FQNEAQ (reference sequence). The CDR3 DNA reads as TGTGCCAGCATCACTTCTGGGAACACCATATATTTT. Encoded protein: CASITSGNTIYF.

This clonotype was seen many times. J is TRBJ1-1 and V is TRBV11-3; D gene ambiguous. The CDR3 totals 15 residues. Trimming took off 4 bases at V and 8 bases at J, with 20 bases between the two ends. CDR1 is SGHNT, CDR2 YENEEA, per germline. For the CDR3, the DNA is TGTGCCAGCAGCTCTAGTATTCGAGACCGAGAAGAAGCTTTCTTT. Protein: CASSSSIRDREEAFF.

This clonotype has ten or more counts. CDR3 loop: CASSRQLFYGYTF. In DNA form, the CDR3 reads TGTGCCAGCAGTAGACAGCTTTTCTATGGCTACACCTTC. The gene calls are TRBV28 and TRBJ1-2; D might be TRBD1 (5 bases). Germline V gene data show CDR1 as MDHEN and CDR2 as SYDVKM. Trimming took off 5 bases at V and 4 bases at J, with 11 bases between the two ends. The CDR3 is 13 residues long.

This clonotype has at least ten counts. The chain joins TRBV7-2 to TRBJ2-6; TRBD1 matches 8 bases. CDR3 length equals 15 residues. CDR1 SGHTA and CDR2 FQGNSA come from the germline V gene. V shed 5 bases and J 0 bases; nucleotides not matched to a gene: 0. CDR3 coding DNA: TGTGCCAGCAGCACAGGGGGCTCTGGGGCCAACGTCCTGACTTTC. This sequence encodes CASSTGGSGANVLTF.

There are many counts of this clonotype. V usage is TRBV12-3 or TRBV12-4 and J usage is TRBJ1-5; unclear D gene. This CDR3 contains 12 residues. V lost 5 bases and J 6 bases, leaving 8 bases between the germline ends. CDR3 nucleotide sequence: TGTGCCAGCAGTCACCGGGCTCAGCCCCAGCATTTT. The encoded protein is CASSHRAQPQHF.

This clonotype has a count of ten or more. In DNA, the CDR3 is TGTGCCAGCAGTTTGATGGGGACCCCCTACGAGCAGTACTTC. It yields the protein CASSLMGTPYEQYF. This chain joins TRBV27 and TRBJ2-7; possibly TRBD1 or TRBD2 for D (5 bases each). Germline V gene data show CDR1 as MNHEY and CDR2 as SMNVEV (reference sequence). The CDR3 consists of 14 residues. V lost 3 bases and J 2 bases, leaving 11 bases between the germline ends.

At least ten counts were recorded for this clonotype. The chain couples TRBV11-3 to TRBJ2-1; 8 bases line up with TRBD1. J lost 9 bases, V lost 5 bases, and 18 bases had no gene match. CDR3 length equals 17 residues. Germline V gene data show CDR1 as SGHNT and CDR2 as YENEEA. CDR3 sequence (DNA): TGTGCCAGCAGCCCCAGGGGGAGGACAGGGTCTTACGGTGAGCAGTTCTTC. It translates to CASSPRGRTGSYGEQFF.

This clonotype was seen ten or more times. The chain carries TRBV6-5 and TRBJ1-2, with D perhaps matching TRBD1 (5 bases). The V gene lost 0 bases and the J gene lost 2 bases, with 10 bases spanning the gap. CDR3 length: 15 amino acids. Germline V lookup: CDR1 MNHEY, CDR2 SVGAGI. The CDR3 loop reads CASSYSGGKNYGYTF. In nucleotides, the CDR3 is TGTGCCAGCAGTTACTCGGGGGGAAAGAACTATGGCTACACCTTC.

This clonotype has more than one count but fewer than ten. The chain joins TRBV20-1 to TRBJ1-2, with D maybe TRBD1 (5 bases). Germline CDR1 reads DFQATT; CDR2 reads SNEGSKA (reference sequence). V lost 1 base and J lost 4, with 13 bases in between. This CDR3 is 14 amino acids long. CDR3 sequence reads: CSARVGGAVYGYTF. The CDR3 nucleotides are TGCAGTGCTAGAGTCGGAGGGGCGGTCTATGGCTACACCTTC.

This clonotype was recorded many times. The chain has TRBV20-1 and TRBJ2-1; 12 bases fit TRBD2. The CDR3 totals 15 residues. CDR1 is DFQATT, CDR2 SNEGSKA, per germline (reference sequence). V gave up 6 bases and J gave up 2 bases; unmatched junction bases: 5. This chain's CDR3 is CSAGWTSGTYNEQFF. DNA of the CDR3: TGCAGTGCGGGCTGGACTAGCGGGACCTACAATGAGCAGTTCTTC.

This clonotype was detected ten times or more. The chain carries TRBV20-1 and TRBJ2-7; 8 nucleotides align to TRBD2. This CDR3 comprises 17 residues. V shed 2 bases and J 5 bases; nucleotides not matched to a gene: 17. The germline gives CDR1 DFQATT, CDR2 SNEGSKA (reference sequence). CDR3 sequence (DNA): TGCAGTGCTAGACCCCCGGTGGTAGCGGGATTTCCAGACGAGCAGTACTTC. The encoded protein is CSARPPVVAGFPDEQYF.

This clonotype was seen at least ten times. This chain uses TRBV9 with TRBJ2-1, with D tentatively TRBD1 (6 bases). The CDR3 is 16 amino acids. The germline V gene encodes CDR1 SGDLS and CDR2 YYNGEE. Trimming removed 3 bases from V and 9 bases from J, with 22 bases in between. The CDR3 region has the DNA TGTGCCAGCAGCGACAGGGTCCGTATCTCGGTCAGTGAGCAGTTCTTC. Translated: CASSDRVRISVSEQFF.

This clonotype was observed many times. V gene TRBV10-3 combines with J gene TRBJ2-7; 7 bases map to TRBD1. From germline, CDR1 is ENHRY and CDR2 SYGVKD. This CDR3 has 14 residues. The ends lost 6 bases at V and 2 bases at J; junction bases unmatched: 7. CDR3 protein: CAISSTDRAYEQYF. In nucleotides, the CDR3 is TGTGCCATCAGCTCTACCGACAGGGCCTACGAGCAGTACTTC.

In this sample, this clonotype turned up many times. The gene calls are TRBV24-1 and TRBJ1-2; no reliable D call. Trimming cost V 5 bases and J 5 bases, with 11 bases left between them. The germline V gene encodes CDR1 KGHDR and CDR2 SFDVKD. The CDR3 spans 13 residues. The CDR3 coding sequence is TGTGCCACCAGTGGACGGTCCCTATATGGCTACACCTTC. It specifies CATSGRSLYGYTF.

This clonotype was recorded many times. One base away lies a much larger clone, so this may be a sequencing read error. The chain's CDR3 is CSVSSGTQYF. CDR3 DNA sequence: TGCAGTGTATCCTCGGGGACCCAGTACTTC. V usage is TRBV20-1 and J usage is TRBJ2-5; D is unclear. CDR1 and CDR2 (germline): DFQATT, SNEGSKA (reference sequence). Trimming pared 7 bases from V and 7 bases from J, leaving 10 bases between. The CDR3 loop spans 10 amino acids.

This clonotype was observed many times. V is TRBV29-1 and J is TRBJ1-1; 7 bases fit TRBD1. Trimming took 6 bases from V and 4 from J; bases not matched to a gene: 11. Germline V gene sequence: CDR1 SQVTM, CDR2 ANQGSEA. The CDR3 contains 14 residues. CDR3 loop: CSVETDRVSTEAFF. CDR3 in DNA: TGCAGCGTCGAAACCGACAGGGTGAGCACTGAAGCTTTCTTT.

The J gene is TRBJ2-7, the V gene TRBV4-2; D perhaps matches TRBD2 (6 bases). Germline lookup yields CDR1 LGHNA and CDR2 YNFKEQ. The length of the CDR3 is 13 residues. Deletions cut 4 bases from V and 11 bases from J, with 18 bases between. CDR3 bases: TGTGCCAGCAGCCCCGGGCTCCTATGGGGGGAGTACTTC. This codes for CASSPGLLWGEYF.

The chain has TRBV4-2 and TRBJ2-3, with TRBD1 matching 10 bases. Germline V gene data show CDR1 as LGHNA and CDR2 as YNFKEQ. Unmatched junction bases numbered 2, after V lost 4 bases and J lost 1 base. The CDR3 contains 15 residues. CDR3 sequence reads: CASSPGTGGTDTQYF. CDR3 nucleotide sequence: TGTGCCAGCAGCCCCGGGACAGGGGGCACAGATACGCAGTATTTT.

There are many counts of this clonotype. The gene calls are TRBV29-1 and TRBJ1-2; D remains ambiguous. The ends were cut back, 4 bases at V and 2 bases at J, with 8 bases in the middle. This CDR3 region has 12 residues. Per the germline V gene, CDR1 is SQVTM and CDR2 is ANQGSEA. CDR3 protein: CSVGGANYGYTF. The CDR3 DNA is TGCAGCGTTGGGGGAGCGAACTATGGCTACACCTTC.

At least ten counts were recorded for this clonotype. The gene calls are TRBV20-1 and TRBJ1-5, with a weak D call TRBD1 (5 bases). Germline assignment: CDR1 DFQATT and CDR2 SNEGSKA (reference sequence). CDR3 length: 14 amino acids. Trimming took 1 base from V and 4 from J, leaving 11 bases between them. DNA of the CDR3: TGCAGTGCTAGAGCGCAGGGCTGGAATCAGCCCCAGCATTTT. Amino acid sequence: CSARAQGWNQPQHF.

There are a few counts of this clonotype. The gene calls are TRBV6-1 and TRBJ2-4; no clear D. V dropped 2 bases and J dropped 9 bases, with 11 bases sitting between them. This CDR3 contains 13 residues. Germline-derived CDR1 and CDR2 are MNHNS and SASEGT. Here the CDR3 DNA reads TGTGCCAGCAGTGAACTAGGGAAAGGCATTCAGTACTTC. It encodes CASSELGKGIQYF.

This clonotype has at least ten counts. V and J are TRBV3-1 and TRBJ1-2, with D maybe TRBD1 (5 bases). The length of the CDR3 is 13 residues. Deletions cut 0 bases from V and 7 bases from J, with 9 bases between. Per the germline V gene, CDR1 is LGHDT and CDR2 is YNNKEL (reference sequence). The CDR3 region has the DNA TGTGCCAGCAGCCAAGACAGGGTGCGTGGCTACACCTTC. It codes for CASSQDRVRGYTF.

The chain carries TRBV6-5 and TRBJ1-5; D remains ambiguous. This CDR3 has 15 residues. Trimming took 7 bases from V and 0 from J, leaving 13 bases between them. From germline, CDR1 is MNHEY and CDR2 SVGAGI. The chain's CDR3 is CASNKGRASNQPQHF. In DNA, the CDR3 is TGTGCCAGCAACAAGGGTCGAGCTAGCAATCAGCCCCAGCATTTT.